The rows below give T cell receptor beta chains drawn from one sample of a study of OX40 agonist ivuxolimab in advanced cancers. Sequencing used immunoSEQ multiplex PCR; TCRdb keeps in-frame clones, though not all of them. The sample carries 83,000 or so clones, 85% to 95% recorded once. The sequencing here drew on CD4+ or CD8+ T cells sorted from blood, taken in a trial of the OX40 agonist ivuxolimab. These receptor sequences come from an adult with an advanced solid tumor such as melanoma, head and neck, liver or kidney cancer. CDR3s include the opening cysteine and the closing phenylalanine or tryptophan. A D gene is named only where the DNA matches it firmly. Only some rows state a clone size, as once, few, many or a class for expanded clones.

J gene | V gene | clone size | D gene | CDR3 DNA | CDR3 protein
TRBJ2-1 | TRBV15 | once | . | TGTGCCACCAGCAGAGATCGCGCCTCGGGACTGTCCGGTGAGCAGTTCTTC | CATSRDRASGLSGEQFF
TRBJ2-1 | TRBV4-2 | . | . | TGTGCCAGCAGCCAAGATCTTGGAGTACGGCAGTTCTTC | CASSQDLGVRQFF
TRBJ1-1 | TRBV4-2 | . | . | TGTGCCAGCAGCCAGAGCGACAGGTCACTAATGAACACTGAAGCTTTCTTT | CASSQSDRSLMNTEAFF
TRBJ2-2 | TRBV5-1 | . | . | TGCGCCAGCAGCCCGACTCTCGCCGGGTACACCGGGGAGCTGTTTTTT | CASSPTLAGYTGELFF
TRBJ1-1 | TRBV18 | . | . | TGTGCCAGCTCACCGGCGCGAGTCTTGGACACTGAAGCTTTCTTT | CASSPARVLDTEAFF
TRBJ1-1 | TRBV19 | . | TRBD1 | TGTGCCAGTAGTATAGGTCGAGGACAGGGTATGAACACTGAAGCTTTCTTT | CASSIGRGQGMNTEAFF
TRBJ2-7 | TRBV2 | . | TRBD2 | TGTGCCAGCAGTGAAGGCGGGAGGCCCTACGAGCAGTACTTC | CASSEGGRPYEQYF
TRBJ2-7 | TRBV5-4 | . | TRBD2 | TGTGCCAGCAGCTTGGAAGCGGGAGCGTACGAGCAGTACTTC | CASSLEAGAYEQYF
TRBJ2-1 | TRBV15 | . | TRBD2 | TGTGCCACCAGCAACCCAAGATGGACTAGCTACAATGAGCAGTTCTTC | CATSNPRWTSYNEQFF
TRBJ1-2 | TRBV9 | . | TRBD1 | TGTGCCAGCAGCGTAGACAGGGGGGACTATGGCTACACCTTC | CASSVDRGDYGYTF
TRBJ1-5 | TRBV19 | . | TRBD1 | TGTGCCAGTAATAGGGGGCTGCAGCCCCAGCATTTT | CASNRGLQPQHF
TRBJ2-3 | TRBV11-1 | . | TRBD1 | TGTGCCAGCAGCCCCGGGACAGGGGACACAGATACGCAGTATTTT | CASSPGTGDTDTQYF
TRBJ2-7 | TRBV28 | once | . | TGTGCCAGCAGTTCGGTAAGGGGCAAATACGAGCAGTACTTC | CASSSVRGKYEQYF
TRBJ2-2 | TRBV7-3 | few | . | TGTGCCAGCTCAAAGGGGGAGAACACCGGGGAGCTGTTTTTT | CASSKGENTGELFF
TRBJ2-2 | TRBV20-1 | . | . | TGCAGTGCTAGCTGGGACGGGGAGCTGTTTTTT | CSASWDGELFF
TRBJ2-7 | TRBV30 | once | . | TGTGCCTGGAGCTCGGGGATAGCTTACGAGCAGTACTTC | CAWSSGIAYEQYF
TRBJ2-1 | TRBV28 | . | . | TGTGCCAGCGGGACTTCCGTCTACAATGAGCAGTTCTTC | CASGTSVYNEQFF
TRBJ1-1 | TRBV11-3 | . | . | TGTGCCAGCAGCTTAGATCCGGGTGTCCTCACTGAAGCTTTCTTT | CASSLDPGVLTEAFF
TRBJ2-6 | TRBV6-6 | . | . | TGTGCCAGCAGAGGAGGCCGCTCTGGGGCCAACGTCCTGACTTTC | CASRGGRSGANVLTF
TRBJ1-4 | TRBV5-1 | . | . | TGCGCCAGCAGCTTGGGAGAGGGAACGCGACTGTTTTTT | CASSLGEGTRLFF
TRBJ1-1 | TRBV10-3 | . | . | TGTGCCATCAGTTACGGCTCTCTTTCCCAGGGGGCTTTCTTT | CAISYGSLSQGAFF
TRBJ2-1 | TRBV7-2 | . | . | TGTGCCAGTAGCCGCCGGGGTCGCGCAAATGAGCAGTTCTTC | CASSRRGRANEQFF
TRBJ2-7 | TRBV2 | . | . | TGTGCCAGCAGGGTGTGGGGGTCCTCCTTCTCCTACGAGCAGTACTTC | CASRVWGSSFSYEQYF
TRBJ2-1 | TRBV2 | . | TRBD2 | TGTGCCAGCAGTGACGGGAGGGGCAATGAGCAGTTCTTC | CASSDGRGNEQFF
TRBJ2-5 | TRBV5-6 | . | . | TGTGCCAGCAGCTTGGGCGGAGGGCCACCTCAAGAGACCCAGTACTTC | CASSLGGGPPQETQYF
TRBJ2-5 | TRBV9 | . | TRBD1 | TGTGCCAGCAGCGTGGACAGGGACGAGACCCAGTACTTC | CASSVDRDETQYF
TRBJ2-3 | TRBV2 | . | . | TGTGCCAGCAGCCGCAAGGGGGGAGGGACAGATACGCAGTATTTT | CASSRKGGGTDTQYF
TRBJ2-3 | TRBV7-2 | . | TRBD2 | TGTGCCAGCAGCTTACGGCCCCAGCCAGCGGGAGGTTTCGCAGATACGCAGTATTTT | CASSLRPQPAGGFADTQYF
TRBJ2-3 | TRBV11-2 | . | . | TGTGCCAGCAGCGGCGGGGGCAGGGTCCGGGACGGAAGCACAGATACGCAGTATTTT | CASSGGGRVRDGSTDTQYF
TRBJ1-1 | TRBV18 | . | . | TGTGCCAGCTCACCATATTGGGGGACTGAAGCTTTCTTT | CASSPYWGTEAFF
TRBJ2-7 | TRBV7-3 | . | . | TGTGCCAGCAGCCGGGTCGGCGGCGAGCTCTACGAGCAGTACTTC | CASSRVGGELYEQYF
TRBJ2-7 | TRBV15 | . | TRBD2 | TGTGCCACCAGCAGGGCTAGCGGGATGAGGAACGAGCAGTACTTC | CATSRASGMRNEQYF
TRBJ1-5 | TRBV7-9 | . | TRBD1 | TGTGCCAGCAGCTCACAGGGGAATCAGCCCCAGCATTTT | CASSSQGNQPQHF
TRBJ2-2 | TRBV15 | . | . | TGTGCCACCAGGAGGGGGGGTCCCGGGGAGCTGTTTTTT | CATRRGGPGELFF